These 17 T cell receptor beta chains were all obtained from the same sample, sequenced in a study of cytomegalovirus exposure and HLA in healthy donors. The primer mix had 60 Vbeta and 13 Jbeta primers. TCRdb's table, derived via immunoSEQ multiplex PCR, lists solely in-frame clones and lacks some. The sample comprises roughly 89,000 clones, 80% of which are singletons, and approximately 2% rests with the top ten. Sequencing used PBMCs. All receptors come from a man between 18 and 35 years old in good health and CMV-seronegative.

This clone was seen only once. The J gene is TRBJ2-5, the V gene TRBV6-1; TRBD1 matches 7 bases. In germline, CDR1 is MNHNS, CDR2 SASEGT. This CDR3 comprises 14 residues. The trim removed 6 bases at V and 1 base at J, leaving 5 bases unmatched. The CDR3 sequence: CASRPQGSQETQYF. The CDR3 nucleotides read TGTGCCAGCAGGCCACAGGGGAGCCAAGAGACCCAGTACTTC.

The chain has TRBV6-1 and TRBJ2-3; TRBD1 matches at 7 bases. Trimming took 5 bases from V and 7 from J; bases not matched to a gene: 6. The germline V gene has CDR1 MNHNS and CDR2 SASEGT. The CDR3 contains 13 residues. The CDR3 here is CASSRDSVNTQYF. CDR3 in DNA: TGTGCCAGCAGTCGGGACAGCGTCAATACGCAGTATTTT.

V and J are TRBV5-1 and TRBJ1-2, with D unresolved. The CDR3 extends over 14 amino acids. Trimming cost V 4 bases and J 4 bases, with 14 bases left between them. Germline-derived CDR1 and CDR2 are SGHRS and YFSETQ. The CDR3 protein is CASSPEELVYGYTF. CDR3 coding DNA: TGCGCCAGCAGCCCCGAGGAGCTCGTCTATGGCTACACCTTC.

The rearrangement links TRBV5-8 to TRBJ1-3; 8 bases line up with TRBD1. The CDR3 contains 16 residues. The junction had 5 bases not matched to a gene; V was cut back by 2 bases and J by 1 base. The germline V gene encodes CDR1 SGHTS and CDR2 YDEGEE. The CDR3 DNA sequence: TGTGCCAGCAGCTTCCTACAGGGGGGATCTGGAAACACCATATATTTT. Its protein product is CASSFLQGGSGNTIYF.

V gene TRBV6-1 combines with J gene TRBJ1-1, with a possible D match to TRBD1 (5 bases). The V end was cut by 5 bases, the J end by 11 bases, with 18 bases between. Germline-derived CDR1 and CDR2 are MNHNS and SASEGT. This CDR3 comprises 13 residues. CDR3 coding DNA: TGTGCCAGCAGTCGGGGGACGGTCGCCGGGGCTTTCTTT. Translation gives CASSRGTVAGAFF.

The chain recombines TRBV7-8 with TRBJ1-1; 7 bases fit TRBD1. The V segment lost 5 bases and the J segment 0 bases; nucleotides outside the gene matches: 9. From germline, CDR1 is SGHVS and CDR2 FQNEAQ. There are 16 residues in the CDR3. The CDR3 coding sequence is TGTGCCAGCAGCCCACCCCGGACAGGCTTGAACACTGAAGCTTTCTTT. As protein: CASSPPRTGLNTEAFF.

This chain joins TRBV6-5 and TRBJ1-3; D gene unclear. Germline lookup yields CDR1 MNHEY and CDR2 SVGAGI. The CDR3 sequence is 14 residues long. V was shortened by 6 bases and J by 0 bases, with 9 bases between the two germline ends. The DNA of the CDR3 is TGTGCCAGCAGGGCGGAACCCTCTGGAAACACCATATATTTT. Translation: CASRAEPSGNTIYF.

This clone came up a few times. This chain links TRBV6-5 with TRBJ1-1; no clear D. The CDR3 totals 14 residues. The germline V and J ends were trimmed by 5 bases and 3 bases, with 13 bases remaining between them. Germline-derived CDR1 and CDR2 are MNHEY and SVGAGI. CDR3 bases: TGTGCCAGCAGTCGACACCAGGTAGACACTGAAGCTTTCTTT. Amino acid sequence: CASSRHQVDTEAFF.

The CDR3 protein is CASSPQRLAGGTNTGELFF. CDR3 DNA sequence: TGTGCCAGCTCACCACAGAGACTAGCGGGGGGGACGAACACCGGGGAGCTGTTTTTT. J is TRBJ2-2 and V is TRBV18, with 14 bases matching TRBD2. V lost 1 base, J lost 0 bases, and 4 bases stayed unmatched. The germline V gene encodes CDR1 KGHSH and CDR2 LQKENI. CDR3 length: 19 residues. The variable domain in full, with the rest retrieved from reference TRBV18 and TRBJ2-2, is NAGVMQNPRHLVRRRGQEARLRCSPMKGHSHVYWYRQLPEEGLKFMVYLQKENIIDESGMPKERFSAEFPKEGPSILRIQQVVRGDSAAYFCASSPQRLAGGTNTGELFFGEGSRLTVL.

The chain carries TRBV28 and TRBJ1-2, with 9 bases that match TRBD1. V shed 4 bases, J shed 7 bases, and the junction held 7 bases outside the gene matches. Germline values: CDR1 MDHEN, CDR2 SYDVKM. This CDR3 is built from 14 residues. For the CDR3, the DNA is TGTGCCAGCAGTTGGGACAGGGTTGTCGCTGGCTACACCTTC. Amino acids: CASSWDRVVAGYTF.

The chain employs TRBV19 and TRBJ2-2; 8 bases match TRBD2. From germline, CDR1 is LNHDA and CDR2 SQIVND (reference sequence). The CDR3 contains 17 residues. V was pared by 8 bases and J by 6 bases, with 17 bases of the junction left unmatched. CDR3 DNA: TGTGCCAGTTCTTACCTCCGGGGCGGGGGGCCGGCCGGGGAGCTGTTTTTT. It codes for CASSYLRGGGPAGELFF.

The table lists this clone with a few counts. The chain carries TRBV4-1 and TRBJ1-5; no reliable D call. Germline V gene lookup returns CDR1 MGHRA and CDR2 YSYEKL. V dropped 4 bases and J dropped 0 bases, with 10 bases sitting between them. The CDR3 sequence is 15 residues long. For the CDR3, the DNA is TGCGCCAGCAGCCTCCTGCCAGATAGCAATCAGCCCCAGCATTTT. It is translated as CASSLLPDSNQPQHF.

This clone occurred a few times. The junction does not match germline at one end; this may be a read error. This chain uses TRBV7-7 with TRBJ1-3, with a possible D match to TRBD1 (6 bases). This CDR3 has 14 amino acids. The V gene's germline CDR1 is SSHAT and CDR2 FNYEAQ (reference sequence). The DNA of the CDR3 is TGTGCTAGCAGCACCGGGACAAGCGGAAACACCATATATTTT. Protein: CASSTGTSGNTIYF.

This clone was seen just once. The chain links TRBV29-1 to TRBJ1-2; D perhaps matches TRBD1 (5 bases). The CDR3 is 11 amino acids. The germline V and J ends were trimmed by 4 bases and 5 bases, with 8 bases remaining between them. CDR1 and CDR2 from the germline V gene are SQVTM and ANQGSEA. The CDR3, as DNA: TGCAGCGTTGCTGGGGCGTATGGCTACACCTTC. It encodes CSVAGAYGYTF.

This chain joins TRBV18 and TRBJ2-4; D gene uncertain. The V end was cut by 2 bases, the J end by 5 bases, with 7 bases between. CDR1 is KGHSH, CDR2 LQKENI, per germline. This CDR3 is built from 13 residues. CDR3 in amino acids: CASSPSMENIQYF. The CDR3, as DNA: TGTGCCAGCTCACCAAGCATGGAAAACATTCAGTACTTC.

The chain carries TRBV13 and TRBJ2-5, with D hard to call. The CDR3 loop spans 16 amino acids. Trimming pared 4 bases from V and 5 bases from J, leaving 20 bases between. In germline, CDR1 is PRHDT, CDR2 FYEKMQ (reference sequence). The CDR3, as DNA: TGTGCCAGCAGCTCCCGACACTCGATCTCACGCGAGACCCAGTACTTC. This encodes CASSSRHSISRETQYF.

The genes are TRBV18 and TRBJ1-2; tentative D call: TRBD1 (6 bases). This CDR3 is built from 13 residues. Germline V gives CDR1 KGHSH, CDR2 LQKENI. The germline V and J ends were trimmed by 6 bases and 3 bases, with 11 bases remaining between them. CDR3 DNA sequence: TGTGCCAGCTCCCGGGGGGGCGACTATGGCTACACCTTC. This sequence encodes CASSRGGDYGYTF.